The present T cell receptor (beta chain) was sequenced within a study of shared clonotypes between healthy human individuals. General study points: Memory subsets generally showed lower estimated richness than naive subsets.

The CDR3 is 15 residues long. Germline-derived CDR1 and CDR2 are SNHLY and FYNNEI. Trimming cost V 8 bases and J 0 bases; bases outside gene matches: 10. The repertoire was sequenced with immunoSEQ multiplex PCR; TCRdb's copy has only in-frame clones and lacks some. The sample lists some 200,000 clones, 85% to 95% occurring once. Notes on this clone: Its antigen is currently unknown.

The TCR originated in a woman in her thirties in good health. The sequencing sample was made of naive CD4+ T cells sorted from blood. Stated subset: CD45RA+ positively selected. The chain uses TRBV2 and TRBJ2-7; 7 bases map to TRBD1. CDR3 protein: CASDSGTANSYEQYF. The CDR3 DNA follows: TGTGCCAGCGATTCCGGGACAGCTAACTCCTACGAGCAGTACTTC. The full variable domain, with the rest looked up from reference TRBV2 and TRBJ2-7, is EPEVTQTPSHQVTQMGQEVILRCVPISNHLYFYWYRQILGQKVEFLVSFYNNEISEKSEIFDDQFSVERPDGSNFTLKIRSTKLEDSAMYFCASDSGTANSYEQYFGPGTRLTVT.